The 11 T cell receptor beta chains reported below all come from one sample, sequenced in a study of Ad26.COV2.S vaccination and SARS-CoV-2 variants. Produced via immunoSEQ multiplex PCR; TCRdb's table is partial and in-frame only. The sample records around 340,000 clones, roughly 89% being singletons. Treatment noted: some 20 received Ad26.COV2.S at low or high dose, single or two shots; roughly five received placebo; per-sample allocation not given. Material that was analyzed had been drawn on day 63 after the first vaccine or placebo injection. Specimen: peripheral blood, collected in a trial of Ad26.COV2.S vaccine versus placebo. All receptors come from a person between 18 and 59 years old who received the Ad26.COV2.S COVID-19 vaccine or a placebo.

For the CDR3, the DNA is TGTGCCAGCAGCTTAGACGGGTCTAATGGCTACACCTTC. This sequence encodes CASSLDGSNGYTF. The chain uses TRBV5-4 and TRBJ1-2; D gene uncertain. This CDR3 comprises 13 residues. V was cut by 2 bases and J by 6 bases, with 11 bases left in between. In germline, CDR1 is SGHNT, CDR2 YYREEE (reference sequence).

The chain couples TRBV19 to TRBJ1-2, with a weak D call TRBD1 (5 bases). Germline lookup yields CDR1 LNHDA and CDR2 SQIVND (reference sequence). Trimming took off 4 bases at V and 1 base at J, with 16 bases between the two ends. There are 16 residues in the CDR3. The CDR3 region is CASSRIRTKINYGYTF. The CDR3 DNA reads as TGTGCCAGTAGTAGAATTCGGACAAAAATTAACTATGGCTACACCTTC. The full variable domain, in which reference TRBV19 and TRBJ1-2 provide the parts outside the CDR3, is DGGITQSPKYLFRKEGQNVTLSCEQNLNHDAMYWYRQDPGQGLRLIYYSQIVNDFQKGDIAEGYSVSREKKESFPLTVTSAQKNPTAFYLCASSRIRTKINYGYTFGSGTRLTVV.

This rearrangement joins TRBV24-1 to TRBJ2-7; D unclear. V shed 1 base and J shed 4 bases, with 1 base lying between them. CDR1 and CDR2 (germline): KGHDR, SFDVKD. The CDR3 spans 11 residues. CDR3 nucleotide sequence: TGTGCCACCAGTGATTTTTACGAGCAGTACTTC. Encoded protein: CATSDFYEQYF.

The V call is TRBV5-1, the J call TRBJ1-4; possibly TRBD1 for D (6 bases). CDR3 length: 15 residues. Germline CDR1 is SGHRS and CDR2 is YFSETQ. V was cut by 3 bases and J by 0 bases, with 9 bases left in between. As DNA, the CDR3 is TGCGCCAGCAGCTGGAGACAGGCAACTAATGAAAAACTGTTTTTT. It specifies CASSWRQATNEKLFF.

The gene calls are TRBV2 and TRBJ1-5; D is unresolved. CDR1 and CDR2 (germline): SNHLY, FYNNEI. V was cut by 3 bases and J by 4 bases, with 13 bases left in between. This CDR3 contains 15 residues. CDR3 sequence: CASSDFPLGNQPQHF. The CDR3 DNA is TGTGCCAGCAGTGATTTTCCTCTGGGAAATCAGCCCCAGCATTTT.

The chain joins TRBV7-9 to TRBJ2-1, with TRBD2 identical over 13 bases. CDR3 length: 16 residues. The V gene's germline CDR1 is SEHNR and CDR2 FQNEAQ (reference sequence). V was clipped by 3 bases and J by 7 bases; unmatched bases: 6. The CDR3 reads CASSLGLAGYYNEQFF. The CDR3 nucleotides read TGTGCCAGCAGCTTGGGACTAGCGGGGTATTATAATGAGCAGTTCTTC.

The CDR3 DNA reads as TGTGCCAGCAGCTTAGACAGGGGGCAATTTGGCTACACCTTC. Its translation: CASSLDRGQFGYTF. The chain combines TRBV7-9 with TRBJ1-2; 9 bases match TRBD1. The CDR3 sequence is 14 residues long. V was pared by 1 base and J by 7 bases, with 4 bases of the junction left unmatched. The germline V gene has CDR1 SEHNR and CDR2 FQNEAQ (reference sequence).

The V and J genes are TRBV30 and TRBJ1-1; D is ambiguous. The CDR3 loop spans 13 amino acids. From germline, CDR1 is GTSNPN and CDR2 SVGIG (reference sequence). The V and J ends lost 0 bases and 5 bases respectively, with 10 bases between them. The CDR3 loop is CAWSVAEGTEAFF. The CDR3 bases are TGTGCCTGGAGTGTAGCGGAGGGAACTGAAGCTTTCTTT.

This clone appeared a single time. The V gene is TRBV19, the J gene TRBJ1-6; TRBD1 is a possible D gene (5 bases). CDR3 length: 16 residues. Germline V CDR1 and CDR2: LNHDA, SQIVND (reference sequence). The V and J ends lost 3 bases and 2 bases respectively, with 11 bases between them. The CDR3 DNA follows: TGTGCCAGTAGTATGCGGGGGTCTCCCTATAATTCACCCCTCCACTTT. It is translated as CASSMRGSPYNSPLHF. Drawing the rest from reference TRBV19 and TRBJ1-6, the complete variable domain is DGGITQSPKYLFRKEGQNVTLSCEQNLNHDAMYWYRQDPGQGLRLIYYSQIVNDFQKGDIAEGYSVSREKKESFPLTVTSAQKNPTAFYLCASSMRGSPYNSPLHFGNGTRLTVT.

This clone has only a few counts. This chain links TRBV27 with TRBJ2-6; D gene ambiguous. The germline gives CDR1 MNHEY, CDR2 SMNVEV (reference sequence). The CDR3 runs 16 residues. Trimming took 1 base from V and 0 from J, leaving 7 bases between them. The CDR3 sequence: CASSLWGSSGANVLTF. DNA for the CDR3: TGTGCCAGCAGTTTATGGGGTAGCTCTGGGGCCAACGTCCTGACTTTC.

V gene TRBV2 combines with J gene TRBJ2-6, with TRBD1 matching over 9 bases. This CDR3 has 17 amino acids. J gave up 0 bases and V 6 bases, and 6 bases lay outside the gene matches. Germline V gives CDR1 SNHLY, CDR2 FYNNEI. CDR3 coding DNA: TGTGCCAGCAGCCTGACAGGGGGTAGCTCTGGGGCCAACGTCCTGACTTTC. Its protein product is CASSLTGGSSGANVLTF.